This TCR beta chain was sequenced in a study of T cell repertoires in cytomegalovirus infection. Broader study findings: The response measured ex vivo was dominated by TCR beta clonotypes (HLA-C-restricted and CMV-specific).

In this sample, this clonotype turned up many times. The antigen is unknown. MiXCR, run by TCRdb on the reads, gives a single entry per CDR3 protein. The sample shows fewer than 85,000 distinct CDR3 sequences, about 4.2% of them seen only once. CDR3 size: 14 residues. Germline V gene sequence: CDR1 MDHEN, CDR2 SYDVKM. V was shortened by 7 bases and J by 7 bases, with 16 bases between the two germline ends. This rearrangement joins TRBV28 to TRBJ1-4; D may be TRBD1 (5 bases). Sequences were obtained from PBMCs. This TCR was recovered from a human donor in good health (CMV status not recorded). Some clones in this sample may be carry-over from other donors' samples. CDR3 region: CASNLGQVSEKLFF. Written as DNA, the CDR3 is TGTGCCAGCAACCTCGGACAAGTGAGTGAAAAACTGTTTTTT.